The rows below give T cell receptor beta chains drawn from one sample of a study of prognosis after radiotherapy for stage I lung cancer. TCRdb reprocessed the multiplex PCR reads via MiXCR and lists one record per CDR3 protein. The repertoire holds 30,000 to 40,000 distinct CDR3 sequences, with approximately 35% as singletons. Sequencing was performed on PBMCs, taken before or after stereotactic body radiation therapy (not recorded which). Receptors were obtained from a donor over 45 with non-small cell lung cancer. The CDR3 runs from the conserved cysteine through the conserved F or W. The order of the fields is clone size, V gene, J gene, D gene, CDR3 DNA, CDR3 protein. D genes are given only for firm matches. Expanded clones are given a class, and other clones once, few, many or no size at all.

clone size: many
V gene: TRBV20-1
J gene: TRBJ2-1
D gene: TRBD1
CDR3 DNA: TGCAGTGCTAACCGGGACAGGGGGGGTGTGGGTGAGCAGTTCTTC
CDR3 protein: CSANRDRGGVGEQFF

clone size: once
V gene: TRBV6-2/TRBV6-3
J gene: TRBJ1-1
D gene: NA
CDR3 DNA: TGTGCCAGCACGGGGTTCGTGGGCAGCACTGAAGCTTTCTTT
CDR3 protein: CASTGFVGSTEAFF

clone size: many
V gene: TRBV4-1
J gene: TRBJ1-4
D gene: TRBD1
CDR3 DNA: TGCGCCAGCAAACCGGGACAGTTCGATGAAAAACTGTTTTTT
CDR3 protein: CASKPGQFDEKLFF

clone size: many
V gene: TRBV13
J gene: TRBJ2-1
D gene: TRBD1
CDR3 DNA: TGTGCCAGCAGCTTAGTCTGGGGGACAGGGCGCCACAATGAGCAGTTCTTC
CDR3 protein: CASSLVWGTGRHNEQFF

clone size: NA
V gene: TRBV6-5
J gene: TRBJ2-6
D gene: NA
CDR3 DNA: TGTGCCAGCAGTTACGGGTTCAGTTCCTCTGGGGCCAACGTCCTGACTTTC
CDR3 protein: CASSYGFSSSGANVLTF

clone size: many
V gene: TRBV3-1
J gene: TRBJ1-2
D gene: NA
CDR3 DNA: TGTGCCAGCAGCCAAGAAGGGGGGGGCTATGGCTACACCTTC
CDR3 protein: CASSQEGGGYGYTF

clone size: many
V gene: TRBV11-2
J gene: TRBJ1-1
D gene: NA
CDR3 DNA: TGTGCCAGCAGCGGGAAACGGGGGAATTCGACTGAAGCTTTCTTT
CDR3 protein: CASSGKRGNSTEAFF

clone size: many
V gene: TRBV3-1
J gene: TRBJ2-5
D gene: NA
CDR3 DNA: TGTGCCAGCACTTCGGACACACAAGAGACCCAGTACTTC
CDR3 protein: CASTSDTQETQYF

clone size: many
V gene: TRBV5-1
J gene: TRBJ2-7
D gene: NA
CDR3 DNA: TGCGCCAGCAGCTTGGCGTCTGGCGAGCAGTACTTC
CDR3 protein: CASSLASGEQYF

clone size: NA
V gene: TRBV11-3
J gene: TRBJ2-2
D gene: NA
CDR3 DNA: TGTGCCAGCAGCTCGCGGGACAGTAGCCTCACCGGGGAGCTGTTTTTT
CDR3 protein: CASSSRDSSLTGELFF

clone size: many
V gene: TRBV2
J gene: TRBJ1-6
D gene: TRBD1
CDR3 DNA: TGTGCCAGCAGCCAGAGATTCCGGGACAGACCCCTCCACTTT
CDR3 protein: CASSQRFRDRPLHF

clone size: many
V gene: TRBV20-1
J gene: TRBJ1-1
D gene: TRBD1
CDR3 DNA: TGCAGTGCTAGAAAGGGACAGGCGAACACTGAAGCTTTCTTT
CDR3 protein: CSARKGQANTEAFF

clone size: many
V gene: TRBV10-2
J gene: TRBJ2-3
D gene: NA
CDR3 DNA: TGCGCCAGCGGTGAGGGCACAGATACGCAGTATTTT
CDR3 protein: CASGEGTDTQYF

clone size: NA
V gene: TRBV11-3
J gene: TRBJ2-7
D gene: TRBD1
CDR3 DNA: TGTGCCAGCAGCTCCGGGACAGGGTCCTACGAGCAGTACTTC
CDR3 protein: CASSSGTGSYEQYF

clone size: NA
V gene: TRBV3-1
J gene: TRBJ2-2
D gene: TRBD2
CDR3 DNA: TGTGCCAGCAGCCATTGGGCTAGCGGGGGCCCGCGGGGCACCCGGGAGCTGTTTTTT
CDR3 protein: CASSHWASGGPRGTRELFF

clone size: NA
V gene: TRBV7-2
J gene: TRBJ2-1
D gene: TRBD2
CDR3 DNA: TGTGCCAGCAGTTCTACGGGACTAGCGGGACCCGGGCCGTCCTACAATGAGCAGTTCTTC
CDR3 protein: CASSSTGLAGPGPSYNEQFF

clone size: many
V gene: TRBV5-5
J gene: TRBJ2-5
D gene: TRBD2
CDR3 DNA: TGTGCCAGCAGCTTGAGAGCGGGGGGCATCAGGGAGACCCAGTACTTC
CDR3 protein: CASSLRAGGIRETQYF

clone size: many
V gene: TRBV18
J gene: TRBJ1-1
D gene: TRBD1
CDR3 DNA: TGTGCCAGCTCACCAACTATCAGGGGGACGCGAAACACTGAAGCTTTCTTT
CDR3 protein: CASSPTIRGTRNTEAFF

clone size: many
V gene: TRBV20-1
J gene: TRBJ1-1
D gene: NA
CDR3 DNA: TGCAGTGCTAGCGAAGGGCCGGACACTGAAGCTTTCTTT
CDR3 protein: CSASEGPDTEAFF

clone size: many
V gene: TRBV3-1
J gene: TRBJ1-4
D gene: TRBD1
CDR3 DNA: TGTGCCAGCAGCTCAACTTACAGGGGGAATGAAAAACTGTTTTTT
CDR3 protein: CASSSTYRGNEKLFF

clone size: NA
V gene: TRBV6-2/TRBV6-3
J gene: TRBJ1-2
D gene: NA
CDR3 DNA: TGTGCCAGCAGTGACCCCATCCATGGGCCTAGTTCAGGCTATGGCTACACCTTC
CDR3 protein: CASSDPIHGPSSGYGYTF